The text below deals with one T cell receptor beta chain. The antigen it binds to is not known. One base away there is no much larger clone; base qualities are not given. This entry comes from a study of OX40 agonist ivuxolimab in advanced cancers. About the study as a whole: Ivuxolimab, which targeted the costimulatory receptor OX40 (CD134), was an agonistic, fully human IgG2 monoclonal antibody. The purpose of peripheral TCRbeta sequencing was to test whether ivuxolimab changed TCR sequence diversity and led to clonal T-cell expansion. A male proportion of around 83% and a mean age of around 60 years, ranging from roughly 20 to 80, were recorded for the dose-escalation cohort. Patients were allowed to have had prior anti-PD-1, anti-PD-L1 or anti-CTLA-4 therapy, and 40% of the dose-escalation patients had been treated with checkpoint inhibitors. Intravenous ivuxolimab was administered to patients every 2 weeks at six dose levels: 0.01, 0.1, 0.3, 1.5, 3 and 10 mg/kg. Of the approximately 50 dose-escalation patients, hepatocellular carcinoma was present in approximately 20, melanoma in approximately 15, renal cell carcinoma in 9 and head and neck cancer in 9. The monotherapy dose-escalation portion (N ≈ 57 patients) of the phase I ivuxolimab trial is reported in the paper. Three dose-escalation patients achieved partial responses, one with hepatocellular carcinoma and two with cutaneous melanoma. Paper-wide results and their limitations: Which antigens the clonally expanded peripheral T cells were specific for was not determined. After ivuxolimab, expanded clones were on average more numerous among CD8+ T cells than among CD4+ T cells. Partial responders in the 0.1-3.0 mg/kg groups had among the lowest normalized peripheral clonal expansion, especially among CD8+ T cells. At doses of 0.1 to 3.0 mg/kg, clonal expansion of both CD4+ and CD8+ blood T cells was observed from baseline to week 6. Low levels of normalized T-cell clonal expansion were also seen in some patients who did not respond.

Looking up the germline V gene yields CDR1 MDHEN and CDR2 SYDVKM. Ends trimmed: V by 3 bases, J by 0 bases; bases unmatched to a gene: 11. The CDR3 runs 18 amino acids, cysteine and phenylalanine included. The kept DNA is CDR3 alone, 54 bases in frame from the first base. Genomic DNA was extracted from sorted cells for sequencing of the TCRbeta CDR3 region. TCRbeta CDR3 regions were sequenced using the immunoSEQ Assay. Here the immuneACCESS table is served through TCRdb, limited to in-frame sequences with V and J called. Missing clones are a known gap in these copies; in checked studies unresolved V genes cover under half, and the rest lacks a known reason. The sample table contains over 95,000 clones; only one count was recorded for 90% to 96% of them. The top ten clones comprise 2% to 2.5% of the sample. The trial excluded patients who had a history of autoimmune disease or who were on systemic immunosuppression. Peripheral blood for TCR sequencing was drawn from every dose cohort at baseline, at cycle 4 day 1 and at cycle 7 day 1. The samples were drawn from a first-in-human, open-label, multicenter phase I dose-escalation trial of ivuxolimab. Adults with locally advanced or metastatic melanoma, renal cell, hepatocellular, or head and neck squamous cell carcinoma were enrolled in the trial. Before TCR sequencing, CD4+ T cells and CD8+ T cells from peripheral blood were sorted into separate populations.

This sequence was found in an adult with an advanced solid tumor such as melanoma, head and neck, liver or kidney cancer. The chain was built from TRBV28 and TRBJ1-5; a stretch of 7 junction bases matches TRBD1. This specimen consisted of CD4+ or CD8+ T cells sorted from blood, obtained in a trial of the OX40 agonist ivuxolimab. Read as DNA, the sequence is TGTGCCAGCAGTTTGGAGGGGGCGCGATCTTATAGCAATCAGCCCCAGCATTTT. This codes for CASSLEGARSYSNQPQHF.